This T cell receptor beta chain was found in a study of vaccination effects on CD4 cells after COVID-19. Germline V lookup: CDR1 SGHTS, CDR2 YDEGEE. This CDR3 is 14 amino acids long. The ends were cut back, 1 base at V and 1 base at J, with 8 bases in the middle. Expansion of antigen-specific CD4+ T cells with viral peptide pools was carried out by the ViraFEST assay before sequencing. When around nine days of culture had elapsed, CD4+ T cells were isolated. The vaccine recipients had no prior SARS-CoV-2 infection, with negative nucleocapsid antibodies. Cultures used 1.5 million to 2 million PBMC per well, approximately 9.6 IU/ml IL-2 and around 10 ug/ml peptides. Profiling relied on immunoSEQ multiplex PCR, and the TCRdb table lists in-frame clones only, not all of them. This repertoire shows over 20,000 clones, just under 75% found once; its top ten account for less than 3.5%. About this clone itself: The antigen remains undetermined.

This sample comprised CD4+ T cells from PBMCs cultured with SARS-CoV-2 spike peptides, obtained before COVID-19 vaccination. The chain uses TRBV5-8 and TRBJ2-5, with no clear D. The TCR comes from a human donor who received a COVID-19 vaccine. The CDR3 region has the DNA TGTGCCAGCAGCTTGTCGTCCTCCCAAGAGACCCAGTACTTC. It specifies CASSLSSSQETQYF. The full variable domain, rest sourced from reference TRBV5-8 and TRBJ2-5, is EAGVTQSPTHLIKTRGQQATLRCSPISGHTSVYWYQQALGLGLQFLLWYDEGEERNRGNFPPRFSGRQFPNYSSELNVNALELEDSALYLCASSLSSSQETQYFGPGTRLLVL.